The 26 T cell receptor beta chains presented below share a single source sample, sequenced in a study of control samples from healthy donors and cancer patients. The protocol was immunoSEQ multiplex PCR, while the TCRdb copy is restricted to in-frame clones and leaves out a portion. The sample records approximately 70,000 clones, about 92% being singletons. The specimen was PBMCs. The receptors shown here come from a man aged 60 to 69 with colorectal cancer.

This chain uses TRBV19 with TRBJ1-3; TRBD1 might be the D (5 bases). This CDR3 contains 15 residues. Germline CDR1 reads LNHDA; CDR2 reads SQIVND (reference sequence). V lost 10 bases and J 0 bases, leaving 16 bases between the germline ends. The CDR3, as DNA: TGTGCCACGCCCCGTGGGACCAACTCTGGAAACACCATATATTTT. It translates to CATPRGTNSGNTIYF.

CDR3 nucleotides: TGTGCCAGTAGTACCCTGGACAGGGGCCAGCCCCAGCATTTT. It is translated as CASSTLDRGQPQHF. The chain carries TRBV19 and TRBJ1-5; 9 bases line up with TRBD1. Germline V CDR1 and CDR2: LNHDA, SQIVND (reference sequence). The CDR3 is made up of 14 amino acids. J lost 7 bases, V lost 4 bases, and 5 bases had no gene match.

The CDR3 sequence: CASSLAESSRGGWSYEQYF. The CDR3 nucleotides read TGTGCCAGCAGCTTAGCCGAGTCCTCCAGAGGGGGGTGGTCCTACGAGCAGTACTTC. The J gene is TRBJ2-7, the V gene TRBV7-8; the D call may be TRBD1 or TRBD2 (6 bases each). This CDR3 contains 19 residues. Germline CDR1 SGHVS, CDR2 FQNEAQ. Trimming took off 0 bases at V and 1 base at J, with 22 bases between the two ends.

A single count supports this clone. CDR3 sequence: CASSVRGENTGELFF. The CDR3 DNA reads as TGTGCCAGCAGCGTAAGGGGGGAGAACACCGGGGAGCTGTTTTTT. The chain uses TRBV9 and TRBJ2-2; possibly TRBD1 or TRBD2 for D (6 bases each). Per the germline V gene, CDR1 is SGDLS and CDR2 is YYNGEE. V was cut by 1 base and J by 1 base, with 8 bases left in between. The CDR3 length is 15 residues.

The gene calls are TRBV28 and TRBJ1-2, with no clear D. V dropped 2 bases and J dropped 7 bases, with 8 bases sitting between them. Germline V gene data show CDR1 as MDHEN and CDR2 as SYDVKM. This CDR3 contains 12 residues. The CDR3 region is CASSLRAPGYTF. The CDR3 DNA reads TGTGCCAGCAGTTTAAGGGCTCCTGGCTACACCTTC.

V is TRBV10-3 and J is TRBJ2-1; 11 bases align to TRBD2. The CDR3 totals 14 residues. V dropped 10 bases and J dropped 5; count of bases not matched to a gene: 7. Per germline, CDR1 ENHRY and CDR2 SYGVKD. In DNA, the CDR3 is TGTGCCACCGGTAGCGGGGGGGCTAACAATGAGCAGTTCTTC. Translation gives CATGSGGANNEQFF.

V usage is TRBV6-6 and J usage is TRBJ1-1, with unresolved D. Germline V lookup: CDR1 MNHNY, CDR2 SVGAGI (reference sequence). Between the trimmed V and J ends, which lost 10 bases and 2 bases, there was a span of 11 bases. The CDR3 is 12 residues long. The CDR3 sequence: CATERANTEAFF. In DNA, the CDR3 is TGTGCCACCGAAAGGGCCAACACTGAAGCTTTCTTT.

The chain recombines TRBV11-2 with TRBJ1-2; D not resolved. Per the germline V gene, CDR1 is SGHAT and CDR2 is FQNNGV. The CDR3 is 14 amino acids. The V end lost 1 base, the J end lost 13 bases, and 19 bases lay between the germline ends. CDR3 sequence (DNA): TGTGCCAGCAGCTTAGCTCCGCAGGCCCAGAGGAGCACCTTC. Protein sequence: CASSLAPQAQRSTF.

The CDR3: CASSNPGHPADQPQHF. CDR3 nucleotides: TGTGCCAGCAGTAACCCGGGACACCCGGCGGATCAGCCCCAGCATTTT. The gene calls are TRBV28 and TRBJ1-5; possibly TRBD1 for D (6 bases). Trimming took off 5 bases at V and 5 bases at J, with 19 bases between the two ends. Germline CDR1 reads MDHEN; CDR2 reads SYDVKM. The CDR3 spans 16 residues.

This rearrangement joins TRBV7-2 to TRBJ2-7, with 7 positions matching TRBD2. The CDR3 has 19 amino acids. With V trimmed by 5 bases and J by 2 bases, 21 bases remained unmatched. The germline V gene encodes CDR1 SGHTA and CDR2 FQGNSA. CDR3 in DNA: TGTGCCAGCAGCCAAGTCACCCCTAGCACCGGGGGGAGGCCCTACGAGCAGTACTTC. This codes for CASSQVTPSTGGRPYEQYF.

A few counts support this clone. The chain couples TRBV7-9 to TRBJ1-1, with TRBD1 as a possible D gene (5 bases). Germline loops: CDR1 SEHNR, CDR2 FQNEAQ (reference sequence). The CDR3 loop spans 14 amino acids. V was trimmed by 8 bases and J by 1 base, leaving 14 bases between them. In DNA, the CDR3 is TGTGCCAGCCTGAGGGGCCCCGGGAACACTGAAGCTTTCTTT. Translating it yields CASLRGPGNTEAFF.

The gene calls are TRBV11-1 and TRBJ2-2, with 7 bases lining up with TRBD1. The trim removed 5 bases at V and 13 bases at J, leaving 13 bases unmatched. Germline values: CDR1 SGHAT, CDR2 FQDESV (reference sequence). This CDR3 spans 14 amino acids. Written as DNA, the CDR3 is TGTGCCAGCAGCCCTGGACAGGCGGTGGGTTCGCTGTTTTTT. Translating it yields CASSPGQAVGSLFF.

This rearrangement joins TRBV18 to TRBJ2-1, with 7 nucleotides matching TRBD2. There are 16 residues in the CDR3. Germline CDR1 and CDR2: KGHSH and LQKENI. The ends lost 4 bases at V and 2 bases at J; junction bases unmatched: 8. This CDR3 reads CASSLVSGAPYNEQFF. CDR3 nucleotide sequence: TGTGCCAGCTCACTTGTGAGCGGGGCCCCCTACAATGAGCAGTTCTTC.

As to this clone: Other DNA variants within this sample encode the same CDR3. The CDR3 region is CATGSYEQYF. CDR3 coding DNA: TGTGCCACCGGGTCCTACGAGCAGTACTTC. V and J are TRBV28 and TRBJ2-7; no firm D call. The germline gives CDR1 MDHEN, CDR2 SYDVKM. The V gene lost 10 bases and the J gene lost 1 base, with 5 bases spanning the gap. The CDR3 consists of 10 residues.

About this clone itself: Additional DNA sequences in this sample encode the identical CDR3. The gene calls are TRBV5-1 and TRBJ2-1; 7 nucleotides agree with TRBD1. Per the germline V gene, CDR1 is SGHRS and CDR2 is YFSETQ. The CDR3 has 15 residues. V gave up 4 bases and J gave up 1 base; unmatched junction bases: 5. The CDR3: CASSLGQVSYNEQFF. Here the CDR3 DNA reads TGCGCCAGCAGCCTAGGACAGGTATCCTACAATGAGCAGTTCTTC.

This chain connects TRBV4-1 to TRBJ1-4; 7 nucleotides align to TRBD1. The germline V gene has CDR1 MGHRA and CDR2 YSYEKL. Trimming cost V 4 bases and J 8 bases; bases outside gene matches: 13. This CDR3 region has 16 residues. In nucleotides, the CDR3 is TGCGCCAGCAGCCCTTCACTCCAGGGGGGTTCGGAAAAACTGTTTTTT. This encodes CASSPSLQGGSEKLFF.

The count of this clone is one. The chain combines TRBV6-6 with TRBJ1-1; D possibly corresponds to TRBD1 (5 bases). Germline CDR1 reads MNHNY; CDR2 reads SVGAGI (reference sequence). CDR3 size: 15 residues. Trimming pared 2 bases from V and 8 bases from J, leaving 18 bases between. The CDR3 DNA sequence: TGTGCCAGCAGTTACGTATTGAAGGGAGACAGAGAAGCTTTCTTT. Encoded protein: CASSYVLKGDREAFF.

V gene TRBV4-1 combines with J gene TRBJ1-5; no reliable D call. V was clipped by 1 base and J by 0 bases, with 7 bases between them. The CDR3 sequence is 15 residues long. Germline V lookup: CDR1 MGHRA, CDR2 YSYEKL. The DNA of the CDR3 is TGCGCCAGCAGCCAAGCAGGAAGTAGCAATCAGCCCCAGCATTTT. It yields the protein CASSQAGSSNQPQHF.

This clone occurred once. The chain is built from TRBV7-2 and TRBJ2-1; 7 bases are shared with TRBD1. The CDR3 loop spans 17 amino acids. Germline-derived CDR1 and CDR2 are SGHTA and FQGNSA. J lost 5 bases, V lost 5 bases, and 15 bases had no gene match. DNA of the CDR3: TGTGCCAGCAGCCTACGCCCGACAGGGTCCGTCAACAATGAGCAGTTCTTC. This codes for CASSLRPTGSVNNEQFF.

The sample holds one count of this clone. V gene TRBV3-1 (or the pseudogene TRBV3-2) combines with J gene TRBJ1-2; possibly TRBD1 for D (6 bases). Trimming cost V 0 bases and J 3 bases, with 11 bases left between them. CDR3 length: 15 amino acids. Germline V gives CDR1 LGHDT, CDR2 YNNKEL (reference sequence). CDR3 sequence: CASSQEGALDYGYTF. CDR3 coding DNA: TGTGCCAGCAGCCAAGAGGGGGCCTTAGACTATGGCTACACCTTC.

The chain couples TRBV7-9 to TRBJ2-7; D is perhaps TRBD1 (7 bases). The V end was cut by 7 bases, the J end by 4 bases, with 14 bases between. Per germline, CDR1 SEHNR and CDR2 FQNEAQ (reference sequence). CDR3 length: 13 residues. CDR3 residues: CASTETGRYEQYF. The CDR3 DNA reads as TGTGCCAGCACCGAGACAGGGAGGTACGAGCAGTACTTC.

J is TRBJ1-5 and V is TRBV16; D unclear. With 4 bases removed from V and 1 base from J, the gap between germline ends came to 5 bases. CDR1 and CDR2 from the germline V gene are KGHSY and FQNENV. The CDR3 sequence is 13 residues long. This chain's CDR3 is CASSPQSNQPQHF. The CDR3 region has the DNA TGTGCCAGCAGCCCCCAAAGCAATCAGCCCCAGCATTTT.

The chain joins TRBV5-6 to TRBJ2-7; unclear D gene. Trimming removed 4 bases at V and 4 bases at J, with 6 bases between. CDR3 size: 11 residues. Germline loops: CDR1 SGHDT, CDR2 YYEEEE. Here the CDR3 reads CASSQHYEQYF. CDR3 in DNA: TGTGCCAGCAGCCAACATTACGAGCAGTACTTC.

This clone has just one count. The chain carries TRBV6-6 and TRBJ1-2; D gene ambiguous. The CDR3 runs to 14 residues. From germline, CDR1 is MNHNY and CDR2 SVGAGI (reference sequence). V shed 6 bases and J shed 7 bases, with 18 bases lying between them. The CDR3 DNA follows: TGTGCCAGCAGCCCCGGACGGTCAAGCGCTGGCTACACCTTC. It yields the protein CASSPGRSSAGYTF.

The chain links TRBV18 to TRBJ1-5; D ambiguous. The germline CDR1 and CDR2 sequences are KGHSH and LQKENI. V lost 2 bases to trimming and J lost 2 bases, with 10 bases between them. The CDR3 sequence is 15 residues long. The CDR3 nucleotides read TGTGCCAGCTCACCAGGCACTTCTGGCAATCAGCCCCAGCATTTT. Translated: CASSPGTSGNQPQHF.

The chain joins TRBV4-2 to TRBJ1-3; D might be TRBD1 (5 bases). This CDR3 region has 18 residues. Trimming cost V 3 bases and J 2 bases, with 20 bases left between them. Germline V gives CDR1 LGHNA, CDR2 YNFKEQ. CDR3 region: CASSQTLGVRATGNTIYF. Here the CDR3 DNA reads TGTGCCAGCAGCCAGACTTTAGGGGTGAGAGCTACTGGAAACACCATATATTTT.